Listed below are T cell receptor beta chains from one sample, sequenced in a study of vaccination and CD4 T cells after COVID-19. These receptors have no identified antigens. TCRdb processed the PCR reads anew with MiXCR; each CDR3 protein has one entry. The data show about 25,000 distinct CDR3 sequences, 60% to 80% seen once. Sample: CD4+ T cells from blood, cultured in vitro, taken after SARS-CoV-2 vaccination. The receptors originated from a human donor who received a COVID-19 vaccine. Each CDR3 is given with its conserved first and last residue. The D gene is left open where the match is weak. Not all rows give a size; the values are once, few, many and, for expanded clones, a class.

d_call j_call clone_size v_call cdr3_aa cdr3_nt
. TRBJ2-7 . TRBV7-2 CASSLGWGAYEQYF TGTGCCAGCAGCTTGGGTTGGGGGGCGTACGAGCAGTACTTC
. TRBJ1-2 . TRBV10-3 CAISESSRGGGYTF TGTGCCATCAGTGAGTCGAGTAGGGGAGGTGGCTACACCTTC
TRBD1 TRBJ1-5 . TRBV7-9 CASSRGTGRSNQPQHF TGTGCCAGCAGCCGGGGGACAGGGCGTAGCAATCAGCCCCAGCATTTT
TRBD2 TRBJ2-3 few TRBV12-3/TRBV12-4 CASSLSGGPTDTQYF TGTGCCAGCAGCCTTAGCGGGGGCCCCACAGATACGCAGTATTTT
. TRBJ2-7 . TRBV14 CASSQDHGSGYEQYF TGTGCCAGCAGCCAAGATCACGGTTCTGGCTACGAGCAGTACTTC
. TRBJ1-1 . TRBV7-2 CASSLELESEAFF TGTGCCAGCAGCTTAGAGCTGGAAAGTGAAGCTTTCTTT
TRBD1 TRBJ1-2 . TRBV7-2 CASSFGQGGYGYTF TGTGCCAGCAGCTTCGGACAGGGCGGCTATGGCTACACCTTC
TRBD1 TRBJ1-5 . TRBV19 CASATLDRGNQPQHF TGTGCCAGTGCTACGCTCGACAGGGGGAATCAGCCCCAGCATTTT
TRBD1 TRBJ2-7 . TRBV20-1 CSARDFGQGGEQYF TGCAGTGCTAGAGATTTCGGACAGGGGGGCGAGCAGTACTTC
. TRBJ1-2 once TRBV25-1 CASRKNGRNYGYTF TGTGCCAGCAGAAAAAACGGACGGAACTATGGCTACACCTTC
. TRBJ1-3 few TRBV19 CASSSSGVPGNTIYF TGTGCCAGTAGTTCATCAGGGGTGCCTGGAAACACCATATATTTT
. TRBJ2-5 . TRBV7-3 CASSLTLPGQQETQYF TGTGCCAGCAGCTTAACGTTACCGGGACAACAAGAGACCCAGTACTTC
TRBD1 TRBJ1-6 few TRBV30 CACYPSGQPYNSPLHF TGTGCCTGTTACCCCTCGGGACAGCCCTATAATTCACCCCTCCACTTT
TRBD1 TRBJ2-5 . TRBV20-1 CSARPDRGAETQYF TGCAGTGCTAGACCCGACAGGGGAGCCGAGACCCAGTACTTC
TRBD1 TRBJ1-5 . TRBV24-1 CATTPQDRDYNQPQHF TGTGCCACCACACCCCAGGACAGGGACTACAATCAGCCCCAGCATTTT
. TRBJ1-4 few TRBV19 CASTGWTTNEKLFF TGTGCCAGTACCGGGTGGACAACTAATGAAAAACTGTTTTTT
. TRBJ2-1 . TRBV6-5 CASSWTSKIYNEQFF TGTGCCAGCAGTTGGACCTCCAAAATCTACAATGAGCAGTTCTTC
TRBD1 TRBJ1-2 . TRBV5-6 CASRLTGGHGYTF TGTGCCAGCAGGCTGACAGGGGGGCATGGCTACACCTTC
. TRBJ2-2 . TRBV10-3 CAIGRTGELFF TGTGCCATCGGGAGAACCGGGGAGCTGTTTTTT
. TRBJ1-6 . TRBV5-4 CASSLGSTYSYNSPLHF TGTGCCAGCAGCTTGGGTAGCACGTACTCCTATAATTCACCCCTCCACTTT
. TRBJ2-5 . TRBV20-1 CSAGAGQETQYF TGCAGTGCTGGGGCGGGCCAAGAGACCCAGTACTTC
TRBD2 TRBJ2-3 . TRBV7-3 CASSFTSGGGDTQYF TGTGCCAGCAGCTTCACTAGCGGGGGCGGCGATACGCAGTATTTT
. TRBJ1-2 once TRBV28 CASSLRVGLHGYTF TGTGCCAGCAGTTTACGGGTGGGGCTTCATGGCTACACCTTC
TRBD1 TRBJ2-3 . TRBV27 CASSIKRTGGLGTQYF TGTGCCAGCAGTATCAAGCGGACAGGGGGCCTGGGGACGCAGTATTTT
TRBD1 TRBJ2-3 . TRBV20-1 CSARDSRTGDTDTQYF TGCAGTGCTAGAGATTCTCGGACAGGAGACACAGATACGCAGTATTTT
. TRBJ1-5 . TRBV20-1 CSASFLRGNQPQHF TGCAGTGCTAGTTTCCTAAGGGGCAATCAGCCCCAGCATTTT
TRBD1 TRBJ1-4 . TRBV7-9 CASSLAGGWGNEKLFF TGTGCCAGCAGCCTTGCAGGGGGCTGGGGTAATGAAAAACTGTTTTTT
. TRBJ2-1 . TRBV9 CASSVVGGAYNEQFF TGTGCCAGCAGCGTAGTCGGGGGAGCCTACAATGAGCAGTTCTTC
TRBD1 TRBJ2-5 . TRBV3-1 CASGRDRAQETQYF TGTGCCAGCGGTCGGGACAGGGCACAAGAGACCCAGTACTTC
TRBD1 TRBJ2-2 once TRBV6-1 CASKLGQMNTGELFF TGTGCCAGCAAATTGGGACAGATGAACACCGGGGAGCTGTTTTTT
TRBD1 TRBJ1-5 . TRBV2 CASSVGGQGAGQPQHF TGTGCCAGCAGTGTGGGGGGCCAGGGGGCGGGTCAGCCCCAGCATTTT
. TRBJ2-2 . TRBV7-3 CASSPSPRDTGELFF TGTGCCAGCAGCCCCTCCCCGAGGGACACCGGGGAGCTGTTTTTT
. TRBJ1-2 . TRBV30 CAWNKRLRGYGYTF TGTGCCTGGAATAAGCGACTCAGGGGTTATGGCTACACCTTC
. TRBJ1-2 few TRBV19 CASRLRGVGGYTF TGTGCCAGTAGGCTCAGAGGGGTCGGAGGCTACACCTTC
. TRBJ1-3 few TRBV6-1 CASSEISRGSGNTIYF TGTGCCAGCAGTGAAATCTCAAGGGGATCTGGAAACACCATATATTTT
. TRBJ2-5 . TRBV7-3 CASSLLGGAVGETQYF TGTGCCAGCAGCTTATTAGGGGGGGCCGTAGGGGAGACCCAGTACTTC
TRBD2 TRBJ2-5 few TRBV10-3 CAISATRLAGGQETQYF TGTGCCATCAGTGCCACCCGACTAGCGGGGGGGCAAGAGACCCAGTACTTC
. TRBJ2-5 . TRBV10-1 CASSGGGGETQYF TGCGCCAGCAGTGGCGGGGGCGGGGAGACCCAGTACTTC
TRBD1 TRBJ1-6 . TRBV30 CAWSVDRAGSPLHF TGTGCCTGGAGTGTGGACAGGGCTGGTTCACCCCTCCACTTT
TRBD1 TRBJ2-7 . TRBV20-1 CSARPGQGMYEQYF TGCAGTGCTAGACCGGGACAGGGTATGTACGAGCAGTACTTC
. TRBJ1-6 . TRBV25-1 CAKKDSPYSPLHF TGTGCCAAAAAGGACAGCCCTTATTCACCCCTCCACTTT
. TRBJ2-1 . TRBV15 CATSRAGAAAHNGQFF TGTGCCACCAGCAGAGCCGGGGCGGCTGCACACAATGGGCAGTTCTTC
. TRBJ1-2 . TRBV12-3/TRBV12-4 CASSLIETATGRGYTF TGTGCCAGCAGTTTGATTGAGACAGCCACAGGAAGGGGCTACACCTTC
TRBD2 TRBJ2-5 . TRBV20-1 CSATQAGGNQETQYF TGCAGTGCTACACAAGCGGGGGGGAACCAAGAGACCCAGTACTTC
. TRBJ1-1 . TRBV5-6 CASSLVARGNTEAFF TGTGCCAGCAGCTTGGTTGCCAGGGGGAACACTGAAGCTTTCTTT
. TRBJ1-2 . TRBV7-2 CASSLDPSFNYGYTF TGTGCCAGCAGCTTAGACCCAAGTTTTAACTATGGCTACACCTTC
. TRBJ2-2 . TRBV7-9 CASSLEAGSNTGELFF TGTGCCAGCAGCTTAGAGGCAGGGTCGAACACCGGGGAGCTGTTTTTT
TRBD1 TRBJ1-1 . TRBV20-1 CSARDQGGNTEAFF TGCAGTGCTAGAGATCAGGGGGGAAACACTGAAGCTTTCTTT
. TRBJ2-3 . TRBV10-1 CASSDYREDTQYF TGCGCCAGCAGTGATTACCGGGAGGATACGCAGTATTTT
. TRBJ1-1 . TRBV6-1 CASSRRDSTSGWAFF TGTGCCAGCAGTAGAAGGGACTCCACCTCGGGTTGGGCTTTCTTT
TRBD1 TRBJ2-7 . TRBV6-1 CASMRTGSGEQYF TGTGCCAGCATGCGGACAGGGTCAGGCGAGCAGTACTTC
TRBD1 TRBJ1-1 . TRBV27 CASSLVSGNRGHEAFF TGTGCCAGCAGCTTAGTCTCCGGCAACAGGGGTCATGAAGCTTTCTTT
. TRBJ1-5 . TRBV19 CASSIDRVSNQPQHF TGTGCCAGTAGTATAGACAGGGTTAGCAATCAGCCCCAGCATTTT